This T cell receptor beta chain was captured in a study of identical twins. A single record per CDR3 protein comes from TCRdb applying MiXCR to the 5' RACE reads. The table has some 500,000 distinct CDR3 sequences, just under 10% seen once. J lost 0 bases, V lost 6 bases, and 8 bases had no gene match. CDR1 and CDR2 from the germline V gene are SNHLY and FYNNEI. The CDR3 runs to 15 residues. This clonotype occurred a few times. The sample was also reused in another study, on yellow fever vaccine responses in identical twins.

The rearrangement joins TRBV2 to TRBJ2-7; 7 bases agree with TRBD1. Material: PBMCs. This TCR was sampled from a woman aged 18-35 years in good health. In nucleotides, the CDR3 is TGTGCCAGCAGGGAGGCGACAGGGACCTCCTACGAGCAGTACTTC. Protein sequence: CASREATGTSYEQYF. The entire variable domain, with the rest obtained from reference TRBV2 and TRBJ2-7, is as follows: EPEVTQTPSHQVTQMGQEVILRCVPISNHLYFYWYRQILGQKVEFLVSFYNNEISEKSEIFDDQFSVERPDGSNFTLKIRSTKLEDSAMYFCASREATGTSYEQYFGPGTRLTVT.